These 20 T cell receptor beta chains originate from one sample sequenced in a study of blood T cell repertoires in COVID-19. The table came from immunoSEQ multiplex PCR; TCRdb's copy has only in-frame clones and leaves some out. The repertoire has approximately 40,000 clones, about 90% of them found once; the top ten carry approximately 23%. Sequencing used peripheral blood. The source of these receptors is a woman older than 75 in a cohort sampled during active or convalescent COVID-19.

The CDR3 DNA is TGTGCCAGCAGCCGGGGGACAGGAAGGATGAACACTGAAGCTTTCTTT. Its translation is CASSRGTGRMNTEAFF. This chain uses TRBV3-1 (or the pseudogene TRBV3-2) with TRBJ1-1; 8 bases agree with TRBD1. J gave up 0 bases and V 4 bases, and 7 bases lay outside the gene matches. The CDR3 has 16 residues. The germline gives CDR1 LGHDT, CDR2 YNNKEL (reference sequence).

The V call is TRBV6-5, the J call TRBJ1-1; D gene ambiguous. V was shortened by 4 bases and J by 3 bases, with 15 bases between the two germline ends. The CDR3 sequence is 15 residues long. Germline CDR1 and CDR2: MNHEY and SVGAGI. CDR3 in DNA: TGTGCCAGCAGTTTGAATGCAGGCGCAGACACTGAAGCTTTCTTT. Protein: CASSLNAGADTEAFF.

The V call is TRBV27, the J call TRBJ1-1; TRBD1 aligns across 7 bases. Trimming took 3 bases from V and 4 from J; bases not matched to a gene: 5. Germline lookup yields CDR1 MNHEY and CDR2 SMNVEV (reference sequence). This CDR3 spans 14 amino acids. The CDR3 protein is CASSLATGFTEAFF. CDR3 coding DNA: TGTGCCAGCAGTTTGGCGACAGGGTTCACTGAAGCTTTCTTT.

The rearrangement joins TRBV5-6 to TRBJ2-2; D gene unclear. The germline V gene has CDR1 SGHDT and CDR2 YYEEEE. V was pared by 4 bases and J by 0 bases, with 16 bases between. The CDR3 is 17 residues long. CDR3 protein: CASSPELFASNTGELFF. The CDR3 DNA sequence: TGTGCCAGCAGCCCCGAGTTATTTGCTTCGAACACCGGGGAGCTGTTTTTT. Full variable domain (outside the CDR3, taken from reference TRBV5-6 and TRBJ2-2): DAGVTQSPTHLIKTRGQQVTLRCSPKSGHDTVSWYQQALGQGPQFIFQYYEEEERQRGNFPDRFSGHQFPNYSSELNVNALLLGDSALYLCASSPELFASNTGELFFGEGSRLTVL.

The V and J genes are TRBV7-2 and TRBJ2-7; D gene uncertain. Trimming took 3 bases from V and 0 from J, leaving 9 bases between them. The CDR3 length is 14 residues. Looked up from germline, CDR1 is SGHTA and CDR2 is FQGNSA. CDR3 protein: CASSFLGSSYEQYF. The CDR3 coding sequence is TGTGCCAGCAGCTTCCTAGGCAGCTCCTACGAGCAGTACTTC. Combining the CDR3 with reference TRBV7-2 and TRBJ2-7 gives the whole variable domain GAGVSQSPSNKVTEKGKDVELRCDPISGHTALYWYRQSLGQGLEFLIYFQGNSAPDKSGLPSDRFSAERTGGSVSTLTIQRTQQEDSAVYLCASSFLGSSYEQYFGPGTRLTVT.

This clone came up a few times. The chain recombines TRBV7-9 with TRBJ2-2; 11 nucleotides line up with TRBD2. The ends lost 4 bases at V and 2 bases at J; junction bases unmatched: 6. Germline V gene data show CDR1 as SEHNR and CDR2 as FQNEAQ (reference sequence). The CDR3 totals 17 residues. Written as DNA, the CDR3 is TGTGCCAGCAGCTCCTTAGCGGGAGGGCCAAACACCGGGGAGCTGTTTTTT. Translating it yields CASSSLAGGPNTGELFF.

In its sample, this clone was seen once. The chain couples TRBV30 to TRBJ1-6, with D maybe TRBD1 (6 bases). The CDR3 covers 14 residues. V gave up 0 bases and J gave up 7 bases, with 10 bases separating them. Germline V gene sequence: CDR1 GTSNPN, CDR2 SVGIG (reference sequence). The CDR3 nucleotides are TGTGCCTGGAGTGTACTGGACAGAAATTCACCCCTCCACTTT. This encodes CAWSVLDRNSPLHF. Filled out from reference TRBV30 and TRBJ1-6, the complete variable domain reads SQTIHQWPATLVQPVGSPLSLECTVEGTSNPNLYWYRQAAGRGLQLLFYSVGIGQISSEVPQNLSASRPQDRQFILSSKKLLLSDSGFYLCAWSVLDRNSPLHFGNGTRLTVT.

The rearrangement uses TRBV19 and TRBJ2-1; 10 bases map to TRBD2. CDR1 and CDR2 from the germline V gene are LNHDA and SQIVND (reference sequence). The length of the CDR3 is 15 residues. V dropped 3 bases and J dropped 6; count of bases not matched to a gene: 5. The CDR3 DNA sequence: TGTGCCAGTAGTATCGGCACTAGCGGGGTCAATGAGCAGTTCTTC. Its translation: CASSIGTSGVNEQFF.

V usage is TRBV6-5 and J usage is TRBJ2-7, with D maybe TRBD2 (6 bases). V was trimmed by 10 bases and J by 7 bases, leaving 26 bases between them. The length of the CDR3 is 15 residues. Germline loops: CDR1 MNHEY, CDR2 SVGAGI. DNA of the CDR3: TGTGCCATCACTAAGAGACGGGACTCAGCGGGTGAGCAGTACTTC. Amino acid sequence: CAITKRRDSAGEQYF.

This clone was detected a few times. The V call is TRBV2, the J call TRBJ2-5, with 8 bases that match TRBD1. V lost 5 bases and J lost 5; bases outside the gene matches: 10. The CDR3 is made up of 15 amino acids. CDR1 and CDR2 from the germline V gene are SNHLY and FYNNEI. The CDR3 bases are TGTGCCAGCAGTTCCGGGACAGGTCGGGGGGAGACCCAGTACTTC. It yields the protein CASSSGTGRGETQYF. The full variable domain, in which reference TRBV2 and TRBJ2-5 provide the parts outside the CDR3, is EPEVTQTPSHQVTQMGQEVILRCVPISNHLYFYWYRQILGQKVEFLVSFYNNEISEKSEIFDDQFSVERPDGSNFTLKIRSTKLEDSAMYFCASSSGTGRGETQYFGPGTRLLVL.

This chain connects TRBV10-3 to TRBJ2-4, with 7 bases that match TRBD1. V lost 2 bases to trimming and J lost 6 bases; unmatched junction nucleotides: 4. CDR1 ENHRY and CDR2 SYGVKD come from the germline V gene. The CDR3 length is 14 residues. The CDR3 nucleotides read TGTGCCATCAGTGAGACAGGGGCACCAAACATTCAGTACTTC. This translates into CAISETGAPNIQYF.

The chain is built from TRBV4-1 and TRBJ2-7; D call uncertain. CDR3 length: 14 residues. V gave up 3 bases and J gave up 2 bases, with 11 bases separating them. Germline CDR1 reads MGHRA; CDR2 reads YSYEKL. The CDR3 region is CASSQGQHAYEQYF. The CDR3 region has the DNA TGCGCCAGCAGCCAGGGCCAGCATGCCTACGAGCAGTACTTC.

The CDR3 nucleotides are TGTGCCAGCAGGTTGTCCGGGACAGAATACCGTCAAGCTTTCTTT. Its translation: CASRLSGTEYRQAFF. The V call is TRBV27, the J call TRBJ1-1; 7 bases agree with TRBD1. Germline V lookup: CDR1 MNHEY, CDR2 SMNVEV (reference sequence). The CDR3 has 15 amino acids. Losses at the gene ends were 6 bases for V and 9 bases for J; bases not matched to a gene: 16.

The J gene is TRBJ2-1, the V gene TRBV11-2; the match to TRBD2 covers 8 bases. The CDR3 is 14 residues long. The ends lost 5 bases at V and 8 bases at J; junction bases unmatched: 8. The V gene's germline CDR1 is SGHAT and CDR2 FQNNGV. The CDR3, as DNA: TGTGCCAGCAGCACCCGGACTAGCTTGTATGAGCAGTTCTTC. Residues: CASSTRTSLYEQFF.

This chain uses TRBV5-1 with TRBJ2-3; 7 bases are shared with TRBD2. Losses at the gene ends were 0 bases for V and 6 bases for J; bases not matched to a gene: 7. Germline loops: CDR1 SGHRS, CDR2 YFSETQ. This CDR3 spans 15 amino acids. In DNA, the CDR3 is TGCGCCAGCAGCTTGGGGCTCCTCGGGGGGGATACGCAGTATTTT. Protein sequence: CASSLGLLGGDTQYF.

The CDR3 here is CASRTGTGTYEQYF. In DNA, the CDR3 is TGTGCCAGCAGAACCGGGACAGGGACCTACGAGCAGTACTTC. The rearrangement joins TRBV9 to TRBJ2-7; 9 bases agree with TRBD1. Trimming at V came to 5 bases and at J to 2 bases, leaving 5 bases not matched to a gene. CDR3 length: 14 residues. CDR1 is SGDLS, CDR2 YYNGEE, per germline.

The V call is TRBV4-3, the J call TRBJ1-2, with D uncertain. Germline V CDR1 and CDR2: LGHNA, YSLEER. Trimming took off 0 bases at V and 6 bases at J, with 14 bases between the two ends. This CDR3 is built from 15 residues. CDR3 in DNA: TGCGCCAGCAGCCAAGATGATTGGCGCGGGGATGGCTACACCTTC. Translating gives CASSQDDWRGDGYTF.

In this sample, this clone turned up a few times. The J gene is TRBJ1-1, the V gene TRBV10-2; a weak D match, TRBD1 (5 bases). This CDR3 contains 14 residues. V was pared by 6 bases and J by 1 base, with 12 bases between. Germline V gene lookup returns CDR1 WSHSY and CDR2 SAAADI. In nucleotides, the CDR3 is TGCGCCAGCAGCTCGCCAGACAGGAACACTGAAGCTTTCTTT. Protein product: CASSSPDRNTEAFF.

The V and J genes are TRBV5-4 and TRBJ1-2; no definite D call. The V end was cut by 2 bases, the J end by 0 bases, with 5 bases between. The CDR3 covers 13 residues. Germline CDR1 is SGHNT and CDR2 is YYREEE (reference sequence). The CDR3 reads CASSFTTNYGYTF. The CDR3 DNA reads TGTGCCAGCAGCTTTACAACTAACTATGGCTACACCTTC.

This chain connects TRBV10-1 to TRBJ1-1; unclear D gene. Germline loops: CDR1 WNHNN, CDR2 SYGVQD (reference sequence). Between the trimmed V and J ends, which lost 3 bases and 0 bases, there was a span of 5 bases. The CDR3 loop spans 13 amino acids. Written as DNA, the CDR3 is TGCGCCAGCAGTGACAACATGAACACTGAAGCTTTCTTT. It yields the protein CASSDNMNTEAFF.